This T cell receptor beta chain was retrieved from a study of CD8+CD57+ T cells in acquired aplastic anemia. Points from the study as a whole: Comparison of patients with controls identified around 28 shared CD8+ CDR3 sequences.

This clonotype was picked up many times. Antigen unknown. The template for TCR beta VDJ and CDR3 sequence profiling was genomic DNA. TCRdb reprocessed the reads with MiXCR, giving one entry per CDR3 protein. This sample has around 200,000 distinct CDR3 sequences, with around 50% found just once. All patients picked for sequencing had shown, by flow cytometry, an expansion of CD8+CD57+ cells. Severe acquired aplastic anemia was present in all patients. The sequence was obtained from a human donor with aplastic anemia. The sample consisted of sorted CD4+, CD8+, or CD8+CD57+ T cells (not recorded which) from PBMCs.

The DNA for the CDR3 is TGCAGTGCCGAGCAGGGACCACTCTCCTACGAGCAGTACTTC. Amino acids: CSAEQGPLSYEQYF. The V gene is TRBV20-1, the J gene TRBJ2-7; D possibly matches TRBD1 or TRBD2 (5 bases each). This CDR3 has 14 amino acids. The germline CDR1 and CDR2 sequences are DFQATT and SNEGSKA (reference sequence). Trimming shortened V by 6 bases and J by 0 bases, and 15 bases separated the two germline ends.